This T cell receptor (beta chain) was recorded in a study of identical twins. This CDR3 has 13 residues. Germline values: CDR1 ENHRY, CDR2 SYGVKD. V was trimmed by 2 bases and J by 5 bases, leaving 9 bases between them. Many counts were recorded for this clonotype. TCRdb processed the 5' RACE reads anew with MiXCR; each CDR3 protein has one entry. The sample shows roughly 200,000 distinct CDR3 sequences, around 6.9% of them seen only once. The sample was also linked to a second study, of yellow fever vaccine responses in identical twins.

The specimen sequenced was memory (CD45RO+) T cells sorted from blood. The rearrangement links TRBV10-3 to TRBJ1-2; possibly TRBD1 for D (6 bases). The sequence derives from a woman between 18 and 29 years old in good health. CDR3 in DNA: TGTGCCATCAGTGAGACAGGGAGTTATGGCTACACCTTC. This translates into CAISETGSYGYTF.